These T cell receptor beta chains were read from a single sample in a study of STAT3 mutations in large granular lymphocyte leukemia. TCRdb keeps only in-frame clones here, not all; method: immunoSEQ multiplex PCR. This table holds about 16,000 clones, approximately 84% found once. The sequenced material came from peripheral blood mononuclear cells. Every receptor here comes from a man aged 50 or older with T-cell large granular lymphocyte leukemia. Some clones in this sample may be carry-over from other donors' samples. Both conserved end residues are part of each CDR3. The D gene is left open where the match is weak. Clone size is shown for a subset of rows, as once, few, many or a class of expanded clone.

j_call	cdr3_length	clone_size	v_call	d_call	cdr3_nt	cdr3_aa
TRBJ2-5	15	-	TRBV5-6	-	TGTGCCAGCAGGCCTCCTTCGGGGGCAGGAGAGACCCAGTACTTC	CASRPPSGAGETQYF
TRBJ2-7	16	once	TRBV5-6	-	TGTGCCAGCAGCTTTTACCGACCCCTGAGGGCCTACGAGCAGTACTTC	CASSFYRPLRAYEQYF
TRBJ1-1	16	few	TRBV5-1	-	TGCGCCAGCAGCTTGGGCCAAACAGGGTCAAACACTGAAGCTTTCTTT	CASSLGQTGSNTEAFF
TRBJ2-1	14	-	TRBV5-1	TRBD1	TGCGCCAGCAGTGTAGGACAGGGGGCGATGGGGCAGTTCTTC	CASSVGQGAMGQFF
TRBJ1-6	16	-	TRBV7-9	TRBD1	TGTGCCAGCAGCTCAGATCCGGGACAGGGTACGTCACCCCTCCACTTT	CASSSDPGQGTSPLHF
TRBJ1-2	12	-	TRBV19	-	TGTGCCGGAAAGGACAGAGATTATGGCTACACCTTC	CAGKDRDYGYTF
TRBJ1-6	13	few	TRBV2	-	TGTGCCAGCCGAGCCTCCGGGGATTCACCCCTCCACTTT	CASRASGDSPLHF
TRBJ1-5	13	-	TRBV6-1	-	TGTGCCAGCGGAGACAGATACAATCAGCCCCAGCATTTT	CASGDRYNQPQHF
TRBJ2-7	14	-	TRBV18	-	TGTGCCAGCTCACCGGGCACTCATCCCTACGAGCAGTACTTC	CASSPGTHPYEQYF
TRBJ1-1	13	once	TRBV7-9	-	TGTGCCAGCAGCCAGGTTCGGGGTACTGAAGCTTTCTTT	CASSQVRGTEAFF
TRBJ2-3	16	-	TRBV5-6	TRBD2	TGTGCCAGCAGCCCCTCGGCGGGGGGGCGAGGAGATACGCAGTATTTT	CASSPSAGGRGDTQYF
TRBJ2-1	16	-	TRBV28	TRBD2	TGTGCCAGCAGTTTACTAGCGGGAGTTTTTCATCGGGAGCAGTTCTTC	CASSLLAGVFHREQFF
TRBJ2-3	16	-	TRBV4-3	TRBD2	TGCGCCAGCAGCCAAGAGGGACTAGCGGCCACAGATACGCAGTATTTT	CASSQEGLAATDTQYF
TRBJ2-5	15	few	TRBV10-1	TRBD1	TGCGCCAGCCGGACCAGGGACAGACCCCAAGAGACCCAGTACTTC	CASRTRDRPQETQYF
TRBJ1-2	13	-	TRBV5-6	TRBD1	TGTGCCAGCAGCCGAGGCAGGGGGCAAGGCTACACCTTC	CASSRGRGQGYTF
TRBJ1-1	19	once	TRBV5-6	TRBD1	TGTGCCAGCAGCCGATGGAGAGGACAGGGGACCCTTGGGAACACTGAAGCTTTCTTT	CASSRWRGQGTLGNTEAFF
TRBJ2-1	16	-	TRBV7-3	TRBD1	TGTGCCAGCAGCCCCTGGACAGGGAAAGGTTACAATGAGCAGTTCTTC	CASSPWTGKGYNEQFF
TRBJ2-7	17	-	TRBV4-1	-	TGCGCCAGCAGCCAAGGGGTATTGGGCAGGCTCGTGGACGAGCAGTACTTC	CASSQGVLGRLVDEQYF
TRBJ1-4	15	once	TRBV9	-	TGTGCCAGCAGCGGGAGCGGGGGGCTTGGGGAAAAACTGTTTTTT	CASSGSGGLGEKLFF
TRBJ1-2	13	once	TRBV29-1	-	TGCAGCGGCGGGGGCCTTGAGAACTATGGCTACACCTTC	CSGGGLENYGYTF
TRBJ2-7	13	-	TRBV28	-	TGTGCCAGCAGTTCCGACAGCCTCTACGAGCAGTACTTC	CASSSDSLYEQYF
TRBJ2-5	17	-	TRBV11-2	TRBD2	TGTGCCAGCAGCTTTTCCTCTAGCGGGGGGGCTTCAGAGACCCAGTACTTC	CASSFSSSGGASETQYF
TRBJ2-7	16	-	TRBV6-5	-	TGTGCCAGCAGTTACCTTTCTCGTCGGGATCCCTACGAGCAGTACTTC	CASSYLSRRDPYEQYF
TRBJ1-1	12	-	TRBV25-1	-	TGTGCCACCTCAAGGTTGAACACTGAAGCTTTCTTT	CATSRLNTEAFF
TRBJ1-4	15	once	TRBV5-6	-	TGTGCCAGCAGCGCTAGAAGAACAACTAATGAAAAACTGTTTTTT	CASSARRTTNEKLFF
TRBJ1-5	15	-	TRBV9	-	TGTGCCAGCAGCGGCCCGGGGTCCCTTGGGCAGCCCCAGCATTTT	CASSGPGSLGQPQHF